What follows are 2 T cell receptor beta chains derived from one specimen sequenced in a study of naive and memory T cell subsets. Antigen specificity for these receptors is unknown. Two oligonucleotides, mixed equimolar, formed the beta constant-region primer covering TRBC1 and TRBC2. Ligated cDNA was amplified by four rounds of PCR with nested alpha and beta constant-region primers and SP2. Using its own MiXCR run on the UMI-ligation and nested PCR reads, TCRdb lists one record per CDR3 protein. The sample shows under 150,000 distinct CDR3 sequences, about 20% of them seen only once. General study findings and limits: Naive repertoires, especially CD8, held a few larger clonotypes, possibly memory cells re-expressing CD45RA.

Sequencing used naive CD8+ T cells from blood. These receptors were collected from a human donor in good health.

This chain connects TRBV27 to TRBJ1-4, with 8 bases identical to TRBD1. Losses at the gene ends were 6 bases for V and 8 bases for J; bases not matched to a gene: 8. The CDR3 totals 14 residues. From germline, CDR1 is MNHEY and CDR2 SMNVEV (reference sequence). This chain's CDR3 is CASSSDRGGEKLFF. The CDR3 bases are TGTGCCAGCAGCTCTGACAGGGGCGGCGAAAAACTGTTTTTT.

This clonotype was seen more than once but under ten times. The chain employs TRBV6-5 and TRBJ2-1, with TRBD2 identical over 13 bases. Germline V gives CDR1 MNHEY, CDR2 SVGAGI. There are 19 residues in the CDR3. V was clipped by 7 bases and J by 4 bases; unmatched bases: 16. This CDR3 reads CASTPWTSGSVGGYNEQFF. The CDR3 DNA is TGTGCCAGCACCCCTTGGACTAGCGGGAGTGTGGGGGGTTACAATGAGCAGTTCTTC.